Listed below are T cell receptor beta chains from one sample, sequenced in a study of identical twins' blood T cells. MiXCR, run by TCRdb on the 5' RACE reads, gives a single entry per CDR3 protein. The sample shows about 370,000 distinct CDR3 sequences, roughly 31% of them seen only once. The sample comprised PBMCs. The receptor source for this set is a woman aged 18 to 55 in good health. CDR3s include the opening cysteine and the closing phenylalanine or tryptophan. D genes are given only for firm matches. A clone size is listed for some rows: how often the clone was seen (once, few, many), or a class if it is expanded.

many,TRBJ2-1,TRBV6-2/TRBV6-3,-,CASSSAFVSSYNEQFF,TGTGCCAGCAGTTCCGCCTTTGTCAGCTCCTACAATGAGCAGTTCTTC
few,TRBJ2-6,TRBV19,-,CAISPSGANVLTF,TGTGCCATCTCACCCTCTGGGGCCAACGTCCTGACTTTC
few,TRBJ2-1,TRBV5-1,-,CASSLLPSSYNEQFF,TGCGCCAGCAGCTTATTACCTAGCTCCTACAATGAGCAGTTCTTC
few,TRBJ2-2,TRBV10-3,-,CAIGGHTNTGELFF,TGTGCCATTGGGGGACATACGAACACCGGGGAGCTGTTTTTT
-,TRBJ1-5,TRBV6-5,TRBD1,CASSPDRGRSNQPQHF,TGTGCCAGCAGTCCTGACAGGGGTAGGAGCAATCAGCCCCAGCATTTT
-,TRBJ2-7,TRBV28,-,CASSLTRWGEQYF,TGTGCCAGCAGCTTAACTAGATGGGGCGAGCAGTACTTC
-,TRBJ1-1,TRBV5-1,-,CASRPGAPNTEAFF,TGCGCCAGCAGGCCCGGGGCCCCGAACACTGAAGCTTTCTTT
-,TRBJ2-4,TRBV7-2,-,CASSLEASGLNIQYF,TGTGCCAGCAGCTTAGAGGCTTCCGGCTTGAACATTCAGTACTTC
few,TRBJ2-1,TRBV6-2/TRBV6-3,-,CASSYSSFVGFEQFF,TGTGCCAGCAGTTACTCGAGTTTCGTCGGGTTTGAGCAGTTCTTC
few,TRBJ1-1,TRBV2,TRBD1,CASSVDRVRAFF,TGTGCCAGCAGCGTGGACAGGGTGCGAGCTTTCTTT
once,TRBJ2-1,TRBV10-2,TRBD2,CTTTNRLAAYNEQFF,TGCACCACAACCAACCGACTAGCGGCTTACAATGAGCAGTTCTTC
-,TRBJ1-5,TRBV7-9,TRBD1,CASQGQYNQPQHF,TGTGCCAGCCAGGGACAGTACAATCAGCCCCAGCATTTT
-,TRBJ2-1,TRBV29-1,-,CSVEKGRNEQFF,TGCAGCGTTGAAAAAGGGCGGAATGAGCAGTTCTTC
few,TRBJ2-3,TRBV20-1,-,CSVLFGGVGDTQYF,TGCAGTGTTTTGTTCGGGGGCGTTGGGGATACGCAGTATTTT
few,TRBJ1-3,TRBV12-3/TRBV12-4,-,CASRQTDRSSGNTIYF,TGTGCCAGCAGGCAGACCGACAGAAGCTCTGGAAACACCATATATTTT
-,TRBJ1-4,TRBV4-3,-,CASSQESRRFNEKLFF,TGCGCCAGCAGCCAAGAAAGCCGGCGCTTCAATGAAAAACTGTTTTTT
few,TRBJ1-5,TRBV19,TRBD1,CASIDRGRNQPQHF,TGTGCCAGTATTGACAGGGGGCGGAATCAGCCCCAGCATTTT
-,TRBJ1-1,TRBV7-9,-,CASSVNRAEAFF,TGTGCCAGCAGTGTTAACAGGGCTGAAGCTTTCTTT
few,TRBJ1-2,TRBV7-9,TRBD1,CASNSDRVGNIDGYTF,TGTGCCAGCAACTCGGACAGGGTGGGGAATATTGATGGCTACACCTTC
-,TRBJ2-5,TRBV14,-,CASSQDQKNTQYF,TGTGCCAGCAGCCAAGACCAGAAGAATACCCAGTACTTC
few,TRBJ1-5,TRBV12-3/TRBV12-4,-,CASTMTGQPQHF,TGTGCCAGCACCATGACAGGCCAGCCCCAGCATTTT
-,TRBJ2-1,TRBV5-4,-,CASSSFRRFYNEQFF,TGTGCCAGCAGCTCTTTCCGGCGGTTCTACAATGAGCAGTTCTTC
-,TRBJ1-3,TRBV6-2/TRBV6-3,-,CASSSLDTSSGNTIYF,TGTGCCAGTAGTTCTTTGGACACGAGCTCTGGAAACACCATATATTTT
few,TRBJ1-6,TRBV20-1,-,CSAATGYNSPLHF,TGCAGTGCCGCGACGGGGTATAATTCACCCCTCCACTTT
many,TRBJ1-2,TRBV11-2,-,CASSLNEDYGYTF,TGTGCCAGCAGCTTAAATGAGGACTATGGCTACACCTTC
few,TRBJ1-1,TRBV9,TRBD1,CASSPHGQGAGTEAFF,TGTGCCAGCAGCCCCCATGGACAGGGTGCGGGCACTGAAGCTTTCTTT
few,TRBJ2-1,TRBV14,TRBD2,CASSQDLGRINEQFF,TGTGCCAGCAGCCAAGATCTCGGGAGGATAAATGAGCAGTTCTTC
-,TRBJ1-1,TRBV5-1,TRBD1,CASGQGMNTEAFF,TGCGCCAGCGGACAGGGGATGAACACTGAAGCTTTCTTT
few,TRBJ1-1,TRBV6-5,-,CASNTQRTNTEAFF,TGTGCCAGCAACACACAACGGACAAACACTGAAGCTTTCTTT
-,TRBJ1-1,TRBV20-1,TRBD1,CSARDSSRTGEGAFF,TGCAGTGCTAGAGATTCCTCAAGGACAGGGGAAGGAGCTTTCTTT
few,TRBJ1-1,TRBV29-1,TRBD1,CSAGSDREAFF,TGCAGCGCTGGTTCGGACAGGGAAGCTTTCTTT
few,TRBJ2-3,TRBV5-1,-,CASSLYLARATDTQYF,TGCGCCAGCAGCTTGTACCTAGCGCGTGCCACAGATACGCAGTATTTT
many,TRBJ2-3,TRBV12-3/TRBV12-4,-,CASSPRGSRTSTDTQYF,TGTGCCAGCAGTCCCCGGGGAAGTCGTACTAGCACAGATACGCAGTATTTT
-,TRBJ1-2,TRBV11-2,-,CASSLDGLNYGYTF,TGTGCCAGCAGCTTGGACGGACTAAACTATGGCTACACCTTC
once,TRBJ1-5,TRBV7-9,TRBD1,CASSFPGTDQPQHF,TGTGCCAGTAGCTTTCCTGGGACAGATCAGCCCCAGCATTTT
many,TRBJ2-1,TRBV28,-,CASSDMGLGQFF,TGTGCCAGCAGTGACATGGGGTTGGGTCAGTTCTTC
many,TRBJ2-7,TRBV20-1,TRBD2,CSAIAVAGAYEQYF,TGCAGTGCCATCGCGGTAGCGGGAGCCTACGAGCAGTACTTC
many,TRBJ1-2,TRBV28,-,CASSLFPGINYGYTF,TGTGCCAGCAGTTTATTTCCGGGGATTAACTATGGCTACACCTTC
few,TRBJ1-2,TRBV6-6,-,CASSYESPGYGYTF,TGTGCCAGCAGTTACGAGTCCCCCGGCTATGGCTACACCTTC
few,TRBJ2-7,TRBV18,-,CASSPGRQYEQYF,TGTGCCAGCTCACCGGGACGGCAATACGAGCAGTACTTC
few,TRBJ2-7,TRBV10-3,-,CAISGSKTGSSYEQYF,TGTGCCATCAGTGGCTCTAAGACTGGGAGCTCCTACGAGCAGTACTTC
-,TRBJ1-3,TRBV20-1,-,CSARAQRSGNTVYF,TGCAGTGCTAGAGCACAGAGGAGTGGAAACACCGTATATTTT
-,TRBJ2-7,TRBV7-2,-,CASSLVSRREQYF,TGTGCCAGCAGCTTAGTGTCTAGACGCGAGCAGTACTTC
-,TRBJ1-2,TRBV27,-,CASSGNGGYTF,TGTGCCAGCAGTGGGAACGGAGGCTACACCTTC
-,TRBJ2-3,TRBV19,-,CASKRTVEEDTQYF,TGTGCCAGTAAACGGACGGTGGAGGAAGATACGCAGTATTTT
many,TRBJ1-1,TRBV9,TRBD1,CASSVAQGAAAFF,TGTGCCAGCAGCGTAGCCCAGGGGGCCGCAGCTTTCTTT
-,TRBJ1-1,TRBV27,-,CASRAGSEAFF,TGTGCCAGCAGAGCAGGCTCTGAAGCTTTCTTT
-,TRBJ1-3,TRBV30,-,CAWSVVGRGNTIYF,TGTGCCTGGAGTGTTGTGGGGCGCGGAAACACCATATATTTT
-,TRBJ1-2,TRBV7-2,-,CASSQTWNYGYTF,TGTGCCAGCAGCCAAACCTGGAACTATGGCTACACCTTC
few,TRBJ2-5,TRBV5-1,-,CASSRTPQETQYF,TGCGCCAGCAGCCGGACTCCACAAGAGACCCAGTACTTC
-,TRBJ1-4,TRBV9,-,CASSVGGVEEKLFF,TGTGCCAGCAGCGTAGGTGGGGTTGAAGAAAAACTGTTTTTT
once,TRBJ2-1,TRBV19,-,CASSILLYNEQFF,TGTGCCAGTAGTATACTCTTGTACAATGAGCAGTTCTTC
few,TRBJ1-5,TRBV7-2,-,CASSPRTGNQPQHF,TGTGCCAGCAGCCCCCGGACAGGCAATCAGCCCCAGCATTTT
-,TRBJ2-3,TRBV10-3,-,CAISLREREDTQYF,TGTGCCATCAGCCTACGGGAGAGGGAGGATACGCAGTATTTT
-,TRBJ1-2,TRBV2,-,CASDSPGTNYGYTF,TGTGCCAGCGACTCCCCCGGGACAAACTATGGCTACACCTTC
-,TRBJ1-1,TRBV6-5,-,CASIDRYTEAFF,TGTGCCAGCATAGACAGGTACACTGAAGCTTTCTTT
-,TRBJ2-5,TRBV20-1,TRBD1,CSAPRGLQETQYF,TGCAGTGCTCCCAGGGGGCTACAAGAGACCCAGTACTTC
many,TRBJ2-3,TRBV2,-,CASSDGDTQYF,TGTGCCAGCAGTGATGGTGATACGCAGTATTTT
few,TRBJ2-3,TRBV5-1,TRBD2,CASSLVGSGSTDTQYF,TGCGCCAGCAGCTTGGTGGGTAGCGGGTCGACAGATACGCAGTATTTT
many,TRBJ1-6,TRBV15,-,CATSRSGNPNSPLHF,TGTGCCACCAGCAGATCCGGGAACCCCAATTCACCCCTCCACTTT